This T cell receptor (beta chain) was recorded in a study of CD8 T cells in Susac syndrome. The CDR3 is made up of 13 amino acids. The germline V gene encodes CDR1 SGHRS and CDR2 YFSETQ. Trimming pared 3 bases from V and 4 bases from J, leaving 8 bases between. RNA amounts of roughly 0.5 to 1 ug underwent reverse transcription with random hexamers. The immunoSEQ assay covered 54 Vbeta and 13 Jbeta segments for CDR3. A single record per CDR3 protein comes from TCRdb applying MiXCR to the immunoSEQ multiplex PCR reads. The sample lists around 140,000 distinct CDR3 sequences; approximately 96% were seen once. It was negative isolation that provided the CD8+ and CD4+ T cells, whereas TEMRA cells were enriched by FACS.

The chain uses TRBV5-1 and TRBJ2-1; D call uncertain. Sequenced: CD4+ T cells from PBMCs. The origin of this receptor is a human donor with multiple sclerosis. The CDR3 spells CASSSRVYNEQFF. Written as DNA, the CDR3 is TGCGCCAGCAGCTCCCGGGTATACAATGAGCAGTTCTTC.